Listed below are T cell receptor beta chains from one sample, sequenced in a study of CD8 T cells in Susac syndrome. TCRdb redid the calling of the immunoSEQ multiplex PCR reads with MiXCR, one entry per CDR3 protein. The repertoire holds about 84,000 distinct CDR3 sequences, with about 96% as singletons. Sequencing input: CD8+ T cells from PBMCs. These TCRs come from a human donor with Susac syndrome. Both conserved end residues are trimmed from each CDR3.

v_call	j_call	cdr3_aa
TRBV25-1	TRBJ2-5	ASHGETQY
TRBV6-2/TRBV6-3	TRBJ2-1	ASSYVPNGDEQF
TRBV9	TRBJ1-1	ASSAGGNTEAF
TRBV15	TRBJ2-7	ATSRDRSQGPYEQY
TRBV2	TRBJ2-1	ASSEAAGLNNEQF
TRBV7-3	TRBJ2-1	ASSLISSDEQF
TRBV13	TRBJ1-6	ASSSLGVPLH
TRBV12-3/TRBV12-4	TRBJ2-7	ASSLLLAPSYEQY
TRBV15	TRBJ2-7	ATSVIEQDEQY
TRBV20-1	TRBJ2-3	SARQQGASTDTQY
TRBV20-1	TRBJ2-3	SASGTLPPSTDTQY
TRBV28	TRBJ1-2	ASSPSIGYGYT
TRBV14	TRBJ2-1	ASSLQRVGSYNEQF
TRBV20-1	TRBJ1-2	SVTDPASYGYT
TRBV24-1	TRBJ2-7	ATSDGQGSDEQY
TRBV7-2	TRBJ2-1	ASSFELASGRGEQF
TRBV20-1	TRBJ2-7	SARSLAGASYEQY
TRBV20-1	TRBJ2-1	SARGTGGLDEQF
TRBV7-6	TRBJ2-7	ASSLVFRGSADYEQY
TRBV20-1	TRBJ2-5	SARHSLSGRHQETQY
TRBV7-2	TRBJ1-1	ASSDVVGGRDTEAF
TRBV20-1	TRBJ2-7	SARDLRASYEQY
TRBV30	TRBJ1-1	AWDSTEAF
TRBV3-1	TRBJ2-1	ASSQRGGGEQF
TRBV9	TRBJ2-1	ASSVDDKEQF